A single sample is the source of the 5 T cell receptor beta chains below, sequenced in a study of beta chain features in type 1 diabetes. Study-wide findings and caveats: In all four CD4+ subsets, TCRB CDR3 length was significantly, moderately reduced in type 1 diabetes.

Antigens of these TCRs are unknown. Expressed TCRB transcripts were sequenced because the isolated RNA had all been reverse transcribed beforehand. Libraries were prepared by immunoSEQ multiplex PCR; TCRdb keeps only in-frame clonotypes and omits some of them. The sample contains hundreds of thousands of clones, over 13% of which appear only once. Sequenced material: naive CD4+ T cells from blood. These receptors were obtained from a man younger than 30 with type 1 diabetes.

V usage is TRBV5-4 and J usage is TRBJ2-3, with D unclear. V was trimmed by 0 bases and J by 2 bases, leaving 10 bases between them. Germline CDR1 reads SGHNT; CDR2 reads YYREEE (reference sequence). The CDR3 has 15 amino acids. DNA for the CDR3: TGTGCCAGCAGCTTGGCACAGACCGCCACAGATACGCAGTATTTT. This encodes CASSLAQTATDTQYF.

This sequence joins TRBV11-2 and TRBJ2-7, with D possibly being TRBD1 or TRBD2 (5 bases each). The CDR3 loop spans 14 amino acids. The V end lost 2 bases, the J end lost 0 bases, and 8 bases lay between the germline ends. Germline CDR1 is SGHAT and CDR2 is FQNNGV. The CDR3 protein is CASSLSGASYEQYF. The DNA of the CDR3 is TGTGCCAGCAGCTTATCCGGGGCCTCCTACGAGCAGTACTTC.

This clone was counted between two and nine times. This rearrangement joins TRBV7-9 to TRBJ1-4; D ambiguous. Germline V gives CDR1 SEHNR, CDR2 FQNEAQ (reference sequence). The CDR3 sequence is 13 residues long. V dropped 0 bases and J dropped 10 bases, with 9 bases sitting between them. The CDR3 here is CASSLAASGKLFF. DNA for the CDR3: TGTGCCAGCAGCTTAGCAGCATCGGGAAAACTGTTTTTT. The variable domain in full, completed from reference TRBV7-9 and TRBJ1-4, reads DTGVSQNPRHKITKRGQNVTFRCDPISEHNRLYWYRQTLGQGPEFLTYFQNEAQLEKSRLLSDRFSAERPKGSFSTLEIQRTEQGDSAMYLCASSLAASGKLFFGSGTQLSVL.

This clone was seen more than once but under ten times. The sample holds other DNA sequences that translate to the same CDR3. The chain joins TRBV30 to TRBJ2-5, with D maybe TRBD2 (7 bases). The CDR3 sequence is 13 residues long. In germline, CDR1 is GTSNPN, CDR2 SVGIG (reference sequence). V was clipped by 1 base and J by 2 bases, with 8 bases between them. CDR3 protein: CAWSEGGQETQYF. In DNA, the CDR3 is TGTGCCTGGAGTGAGGGGGGGCAAGAGACCCAGTACTTC. Variable domain in full (rest from reference TRBV30 and TRBJ2-5): SQTIHQWPATLVQPVGSPLSLECTVEGTSNPNLYWYRQAAGRGLQLLFYSVGIGQISSEVPQNLSASRPQDRQFILSSKKLLLSDSGFYLCAWSEGGQETQYFGPGTRLLVL.

This clone was detected only a few times. Other nucleotide sequences from this sample produce the same CDR3. The rearrangement joins TRBV9 to TRBJ1-1; D is possibly TRBD1 (5 bases). This CDR3 has 13 amino acids. V dropped 0 bases and J dropped 5 bases, with 8 bases sitting between them. Germline V gene sequence: CDR1 SGDLS, CDR2 YYNGEE. The chain's CDR3 is CASSVGGRTEAFF. CDR3 in DNA: TGTGCCAGCAGCGTAGGGGGGAGAACTGAAGCTTTCTTT.